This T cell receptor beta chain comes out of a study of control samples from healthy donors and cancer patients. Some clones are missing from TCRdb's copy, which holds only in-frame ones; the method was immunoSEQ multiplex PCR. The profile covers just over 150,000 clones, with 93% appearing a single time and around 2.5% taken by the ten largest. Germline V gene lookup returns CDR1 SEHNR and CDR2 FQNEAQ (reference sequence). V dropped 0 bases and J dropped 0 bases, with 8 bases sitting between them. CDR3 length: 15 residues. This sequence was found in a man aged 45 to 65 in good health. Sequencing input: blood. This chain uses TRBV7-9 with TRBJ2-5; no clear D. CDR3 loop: CASSLAWANQETQYF. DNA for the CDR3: TGTGCCAGCAGCTTAGCGTGGGCCAACCAAGAGACCCAGTACTTC.